This entry lists 3 T cell receptor beta chains sequenced from one sample in a study of blood T cell repertoires in COVID-19. Assay: immunoSEQ multiplex PCR; the TCRdb copy retains only in-frame clones and omits some. This table has a few hundred thousand clones, approximately 81% appearing once. The sample consisted of PBMCs or T cells enriched from blood (not recorded which). These receptors came from a woman aged 45-59 years who had recovered from COVID-19.

This chain connects TRBV11-2 to TRBJ1-1; TRBD1 is a possible D gene (5 bases). Germline loops: CDR1 SGHAT, CDR2 FQNNGV. CDR3 length: 15 residues. Trimming shortened V by 0 bases and J by 3 bases, and 11 bases separated the two germline ends. Here the CDR3 reads CASSLEPTVYTEAFF. CDR3 in DNA: TGTGCCAGCAGCTTAGAACCGACAGTTTACACTGAAGCTTTCTTT.

The rearrangement links TRBV7-9 to TRBJ1-1, with a possible D match to TRBD1 (6 bases). The CDR3 has 14 residues. Germline loops: CDR1 SEHNR, CDR2 FQNEAQ (reference sequence). V dropped 6 bases and J dropped 1 base, with 12 bases sitting between them. CDR3 coding DNA: TGTGCCAGCAGTTACGACAGGAAGAACACTGAAGCTTTCTTT. Its translation is CASSYDRKNTEAFF.

The rearrangement uses TRBV7-2 and TRBJ1-2; the match to TRBD1 covers 7 bases. Germline V lookup: CDR1 SGHTA, CDR2 FQGNSA. The CDR3 has 14 amino acids. With 1 base clipped from V and 5 bases from J, the junction kept 4 bases outside the gene matches. CDR3 DNA sequence: TGTGCCAGCAGCTTAGTCGACAGGGATTATGGCTACACCTTC. This encodes CASSLVDRDYGYTF.